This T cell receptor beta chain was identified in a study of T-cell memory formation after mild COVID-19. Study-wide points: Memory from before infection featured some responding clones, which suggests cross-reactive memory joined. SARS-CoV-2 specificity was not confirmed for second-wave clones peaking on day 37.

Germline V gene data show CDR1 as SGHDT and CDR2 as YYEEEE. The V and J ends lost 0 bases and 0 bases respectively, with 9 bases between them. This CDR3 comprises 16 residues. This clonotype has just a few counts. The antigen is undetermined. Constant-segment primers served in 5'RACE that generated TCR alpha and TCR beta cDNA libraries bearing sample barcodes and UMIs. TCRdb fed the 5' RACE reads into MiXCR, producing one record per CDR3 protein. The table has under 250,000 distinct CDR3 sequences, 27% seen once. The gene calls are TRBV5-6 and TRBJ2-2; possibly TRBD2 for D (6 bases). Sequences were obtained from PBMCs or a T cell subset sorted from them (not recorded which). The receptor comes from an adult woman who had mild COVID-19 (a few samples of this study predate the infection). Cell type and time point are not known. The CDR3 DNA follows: TGTGCCAGCAGCTTGGAAGGACTAACGAACACCGGGGAGCTGTTTTTT. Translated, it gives CASSLEGLTNTGELFF.